This T cell receptor (beta chain) was captured by sequencing in a study of cytomegalovirus exposure and HLA in healthy donors. The PCR made use of 60 Vbeta and 13 Jbeta primers. This table comes from immunoSEQ multiplex PCR, and its TCRdb copy is limited to in-frame clones, with some not included. Of 150,000 or so clones in the sample, more than 75% were seen once. This CDR3 is built from 12 residues. Deletions cut 0 bases from V and 7 bases from J, with 6 bases between. CDR1 and CDR2 from the germline V gene are GTSNPN and SVGIG (reference sequence). This receptor was identified in a female donor in good health and CMV-seronegative. The sample consisted of PBMCs. J is TRBJ1-4 and V is TRBV30; the D is unclear. The CDR3 loop reads CAWSVTGEKLFF. In nucleotides, the CDR3 is TGTGCCTGGAGTGTAACCGGTGAAAAACTGTTTTTT. Full variable domain (remainder filled in from reference TRBV30 and TRBJ1-4): SQTIHQWPATLVQPVGSPLSLECTVEGTSNPNLYWYRQAAGRGLQLLFYSVGIGQISSEVPQNLSASRPQDRQFILSSKKLLLSDSGFYLCAWSVTGEKLFFGSGTQLSVL.